The clone carrying this T cell receptor (beta chain) was counted between two and nine times. This sample stems from a study of blood T cells in healthy people across ages. It was with a sample-barcoded 5' primer and a J-beta primer mix that a second PCR of roughly 7 to 12 cycles was run. TCRdb analysed the 5' RACE reads with MiXCR anew, one entry per CDR3 protein. This sample has roughly 500,000 distinct CDR3 sequences, with 25% to 30% found just once. With V trimmed by 5 bases and J by 5 bases, 6 bases remained unmatched. The CDR3 has 14 residues. Germline values: CDR1 DFQATT, CDR2 SNEGSKA (reference sequence).

Sequenced material: blood. The rearrangement joins TRBV20-1 to TRBJ1-4, with 9 bases lining up with TRBD1. The TCR sequence derives from a woman in her 70s in good health. Here the CDR3 reads CSAGRQGGNEKLFF. DNA for the CDR3: TGCAGTGCTGGGAGACAGGGGGGAAATGAAAAACTGTTTTTT.